The sequence of this T cell receptor (beta chain) was determined in a study of CXCR3-negative and CXCR3-positive naive CD8 T cells. Study observations and caveats: CXCR3-positive naive cells had more hydrophobic TRB CDR3s than CXCR3-negative naive cells.

To note about this clonotype: What it binds is unknown.

The method, 5' RACE with UMI labels, was used to prepare the TRB cDNA libraries. TCRdb reprocessed the 5' RACE reads and reports one entry per CDR3 protein, with no DNA. This sample's clone table lists 130,000 to 150,000 distinct CDR3 sequences. The V gene's germline CDR1 is SGHNT and CDR2 YENEEA. This CDR3 has 17 amino acids. Sequenced: naive CXCR3+ CD8+ T cells from blood. Subset denoted: CD45RO-CCR7+CD27+CD95- naive CD8+ T cells expressing CXCR3 (TNR3+). V usage is TRBV11-3 and J usage is TRBJ2-3; TCRdb selects TRBD1, and the lack of DNA leaves this call unchecked. The sequence was obtained from a human donor in good health. Some clones in this sample may be carry-over from other donors' samples. CDR3 sequence: CASSSADRDRGRDTQYF.